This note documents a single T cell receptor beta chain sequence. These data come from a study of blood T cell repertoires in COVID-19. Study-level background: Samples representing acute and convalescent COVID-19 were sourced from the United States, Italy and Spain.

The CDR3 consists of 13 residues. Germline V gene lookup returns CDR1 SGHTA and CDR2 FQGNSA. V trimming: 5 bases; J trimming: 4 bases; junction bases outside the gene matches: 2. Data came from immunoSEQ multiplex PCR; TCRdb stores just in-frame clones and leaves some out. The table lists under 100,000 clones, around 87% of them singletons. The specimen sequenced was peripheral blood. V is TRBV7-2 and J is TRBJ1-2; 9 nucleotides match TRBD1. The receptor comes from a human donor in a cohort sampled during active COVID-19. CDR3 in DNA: TGTGCCAGCAGCACAGGGGGCGGCTATGGCTACACCTTC. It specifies CASSTGGGYGYTF.